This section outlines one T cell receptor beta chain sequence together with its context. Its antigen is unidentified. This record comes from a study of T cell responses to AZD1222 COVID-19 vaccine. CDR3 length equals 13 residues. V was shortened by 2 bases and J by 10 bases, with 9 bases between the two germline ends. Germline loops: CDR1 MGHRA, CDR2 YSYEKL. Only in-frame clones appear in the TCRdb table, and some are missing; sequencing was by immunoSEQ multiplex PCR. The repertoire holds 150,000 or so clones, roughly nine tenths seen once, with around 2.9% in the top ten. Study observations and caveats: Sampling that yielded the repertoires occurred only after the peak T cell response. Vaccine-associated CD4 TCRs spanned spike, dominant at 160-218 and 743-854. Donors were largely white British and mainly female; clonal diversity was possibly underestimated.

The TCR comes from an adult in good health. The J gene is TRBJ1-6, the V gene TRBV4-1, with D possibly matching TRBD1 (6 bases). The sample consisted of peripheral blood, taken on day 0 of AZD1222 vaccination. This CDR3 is CASSQYRESPLHF. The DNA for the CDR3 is TGCGCCAGCAGCCAATACAGGGAATCACCCCTCCACTTT.